This entry describes one T cell receptor (beta chain). This clone was detected only a few times. Its antigen has not been determined. Base qualities are not recorded, but no much larger clone differs from it by a single base. This entry belongs to a study of shared clonotypes between healthy human individuals (TCRdb year 2020). For the study in its entirety: A few men and a couple of women, aged 18 to 49 years, made up the cohort. For each donor, CD4 naive and CD4 memory were each run on three plates, CD8 naive on two plates, and CD8 memory on one plate. To estimate repertoire size and how much clonotype sharing occurs between individuals, the study deeply sequenced the blood TCR repertoires of roughly 5 healthy adults. Different laboratories and diverse techniques were used to prepare libraries and sequence TCR repertoires, to increase sequencing depth and limit assay-specific biases. Between about 0.94 and 8.9 billion PBMCs per donor were obtained by leukapheresis.

CD8 naive samples consisted of CD45RO-negative cells that were positively selected for CCR7, yielding a CD45RA+CCR7+ population without TemRA cells. The donors were healthy, HIV-negative adults who had no recently reported acute infections or vaccinations. All donors were Caucasian adults living in Nashville, Tennessee, USA. After blood collection by leukapheresis, PBMCs were isolated using Ficoll-Histopaque density gradient centrifugation and then cryopreserved in the vapor phase of liquid nitrogen. Analytical flow cytometry was used to check the purity and quantity of each magnetically sorted T cell population. Genomic DNA was isolated from each sorted fraction and quantified by UV absorbance on a Nanodrop 2000c. TCR CDR3 regions were amplified from genomic DNA by multiplex PCR using the deep immunoSEQ assay. For each cell subset, the extracted genomic DNA was distributed evenly across all wells of several immunoSEQ 96-well plates, and each plate served as one replicate. For sorted subsets, 200 to 250 ng genomic DNA, equal to tens of thousands of T cell genomes, was loaded into each replicate PCR. The purified libraries were quantified using a Qubit 3.0 fluorometer, sized with a Bioanalyzer 2100, and then quantified again using the KAPA Library Quantification kit. Every immunoSEQ 96-well plate was sequenced on a dedicated single-read 150-cycle Illumina NextSeq 550 flow cell. Regarding the original processing steps: Because the immunoSEQ output held only junctional sequences and lacked quality scores, the filtering could not match the filtering applied to full-length reads. Sequences were annotated with PyIR, a Python wrapper for IgBLAST v1.9, and V/J genes and CDR3 were assigned using IMGT germline references. Reads were filtered out if the reads had weak V/J assignments (E-value above 1e-6), no CDR3, stop codons, out-of-frame junctions, or ambiguous translated residues. A V3J clonotype was defined by an identical inferred V gene, J gene, and CDR3 amino acid sequence. To compute the percentage overlap between repertoires, the number of shared unique clonotypes was divided by the size of the smaller repertoire. Repertoire richness was assessed with RTK rarefaction, the Chao1 estimator, and Recon v2.1 estimates of unobserved clonotypes. Generation probabilities were computed with OLGA for all TCRbeta clonotypes obtained by the gDNA method from a few donors. Entries here come from immuneACCESS through TCRdb and include only in-frame sequences with V and J called. Some clones fail to appear in such tables; in the studies checked, an unresolved V gene covers under half of the shortfall, and the cause of the remainder is unknown. V, J and clone size are those of that table, while D and trimming were read from the DNA. This sample is represented by approximately 2,000,000 clones; roughly 93% of them were singletons. The ten largest clones represent around 1.7% of the sample.

Broad study findings and their caveats: Because the study included only a small number of donors, the genetic and exposure-history diversity represented was limited. Larger estimated clonotype richness was generally found for naive subsets than for memory subsets. Higher generation probabilities were observed for clonotypes shared by all four sorted-subset donors than for non-shared clonotypes. When several donors were compared, the shared fraction of clonotypes was around 5% for naive CD4, 3.5% for naive CD8, 2% to 2.5% for memory CD4, and less than 0.45% for memory CD8. Pairwise subsampling indicated that sequencing depth was expected to affect the degree of clonotype sharing among donors. Rarefaction of sorted-subset datasets indicated incomplete sequencing despite the large sequencing depth. Only blood was sampled, and tissue TCR repertoires likely differ from those in blood.

This receptor was obtained from a man in his late teens or twenties in good health. Some clones in this sample may be carry-over from other donors' samples. Material: naive CD8+ T cells from PBMCs. The cell subset or site label of this sample denotes: CD45RA+CCR7+.

This receptor has the CDR3 CASSSDRRGYGYTF. The DNA sequence is as follows: TGTGCCAGCAGTTCAGACAGAAGGGGGTATGGCTACACCTTC. The chain uses TRBV6-6 and TRBJ1-2, and TRBD1 may be the D gene, going by 6 matching bases. The CDR3 goes from the cysteine to the phenylalanine over 14 residues. The CDR3 DNA has 42 bases and is translated from base 1. V sheds 4 bases and J sheds 5 bases, leaving 14 bases between their ends. CDR1 and CDR2 are drawn from the germline V gene (reference sequence): MNHNY, SVGAGI.